The next 2 T cell receptor beta chains were all read from a single sample in a study of shared clonotypes between healthy human individuals. Sequenced by immunoSEQ multiplex PCR; TCRdb stores in-frame clones only, minus some. Of roughly 2.6 million clones in the sample, roughly nine tenths were seen once. Sequences were obtained from naive CD4+ T cells sorted from blood. Documented subset: CD45RA+ positively selected. These receptors all stem from a man between 18 and 35 years old in good health.

This rearrangement joins TRBV25-1 to TRBJ2-3; 7 bases align to TRBD1. The germline V gene has CDR1 MGHDK and CDR2 SYGVNS. This CDR3 has 14 amino acids. The ends lost 3 bases at V and 7 bases at J; junction bases unmatched: 7. CDR3 sequence: CASSEYRGRNTQYF. In DNA, the CDR3 is TGTGCCAGCAGTGAGTACAGGGGAAGGAATACGCAGTATTTT.

The rearrangement uses TRBV30 and TRBJ2-3; D is ambiguous. Germline values: CDR1 GTSNPN, CDR2 SVGIG (reference sequence). The CDR3 runs 13 residues. Between the trimmed V and J ends, which lost 3 bases and 3 bases, there was a span of 10 bases. CDR3 coding DNA: TGTGCCTGGAGCTACCAAGAGACAGATACGCAGTATTTT. This codes for CAWSYQETDTQYF. Variable domain in full (rest from reference TRBV30 and TRBJ2-3): SQTIHQWPATLVQPVGSPLSLECTVEGTSNPNLYWYRQAAGRGLQLLFYSVGIGQISSEVPQNLSASRPQDRQFILSSKKLLLSDSGFYLCAWSYQETDTQYFGPGTRLTVL.